This paragraph covers one TCR beta chain sequence. The CDR3 runs 11 residues. Deletions cut 11 bases from V and 4 bases from J, with 10 bases between. Germline CDR1 reads KGHDR; CDR2 reads SFDVKD. The data are from a study of blood T cell repertoires in COVID-19. Study summary: The cDNA or gDNA used as material had been derived from T cells, B-cell-depleted T cells, or PBMCs.

During active infection, Seattle patients enrolled and were then monitored through disease. Generated by immunoSEQ multiplex PCR, the TCRdb table keeps only in-frame clones and is missing some. Of over 150,000 clones in the sample, approximately 86% were seen once. This rearrangement joins TRBV24-1 to TRBJ1-2; a possible D gene is TRBD1 (5 bases). The clonotype comes from a man aged 55 to 70 with COVID-19, enrolled during active disease. Sequences were obtained from peripheral blood. CDR3 nucleotides: TGTGCCATTGCGGACATCTATGGCTACACCTTC. Translation: CAIADIYGYTF.